This T cell receptor (beta chain) was captured in a study of cytomegalovirus exposure and HLA in healthy donors. About this clone: Its antigen is undetermined.

The PCR contained 60 Vbeta and 13 Jbeta primers. The data were produced by immunoSEQ multiplex PCR, yet TCRdb's version contains in-frame clones alone and is incomplete. The data show a few hundred thousand clones, under 80% seen once. Germline V lookup: CDR1 SNHLY, CDR2 FYNNEI. The V and J ends lost 6 bases and 3 bases respectively, with 17 bases between them. The CDR3 totals 15 residues. Overall study findings and caveats: A later analysis showed that HLA-associated TCR beta chains had undergone more clonal expansion than equally common others. Reported performance of the classifier showed diagnosis of cytomegalovirus status with high specificity and sensitivity.

At collection, donors were nominally healthy, but unrecorded immune exposures were probable. The TCR was taken from a female donor in good health and CMV-seronegative. The sample comprised PBMCs. The chain combines TRBV2 with TRBJ1-2; D perhaps matches TRBD1 (6 bases). CDR3 in DNA: TGTGCCAGCAGCAAACAGGGCGGTTGGGACTATGGCTACACCTTC. Translating gives CASSKQGGWDYGYTF.